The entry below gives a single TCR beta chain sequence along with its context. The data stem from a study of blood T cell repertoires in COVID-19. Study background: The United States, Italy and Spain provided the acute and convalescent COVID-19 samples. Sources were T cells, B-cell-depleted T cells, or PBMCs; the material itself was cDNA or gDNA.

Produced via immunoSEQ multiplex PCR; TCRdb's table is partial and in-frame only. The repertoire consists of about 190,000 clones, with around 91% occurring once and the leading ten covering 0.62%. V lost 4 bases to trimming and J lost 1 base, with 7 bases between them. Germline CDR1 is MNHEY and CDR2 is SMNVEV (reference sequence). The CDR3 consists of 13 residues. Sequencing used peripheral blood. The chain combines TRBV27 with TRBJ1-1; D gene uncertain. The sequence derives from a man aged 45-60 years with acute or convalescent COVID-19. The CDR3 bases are TGTGCCAGCAGTTATAAGCAGAACACTGAAGCTTTCTTT. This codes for CASSYKQNTEAFF.